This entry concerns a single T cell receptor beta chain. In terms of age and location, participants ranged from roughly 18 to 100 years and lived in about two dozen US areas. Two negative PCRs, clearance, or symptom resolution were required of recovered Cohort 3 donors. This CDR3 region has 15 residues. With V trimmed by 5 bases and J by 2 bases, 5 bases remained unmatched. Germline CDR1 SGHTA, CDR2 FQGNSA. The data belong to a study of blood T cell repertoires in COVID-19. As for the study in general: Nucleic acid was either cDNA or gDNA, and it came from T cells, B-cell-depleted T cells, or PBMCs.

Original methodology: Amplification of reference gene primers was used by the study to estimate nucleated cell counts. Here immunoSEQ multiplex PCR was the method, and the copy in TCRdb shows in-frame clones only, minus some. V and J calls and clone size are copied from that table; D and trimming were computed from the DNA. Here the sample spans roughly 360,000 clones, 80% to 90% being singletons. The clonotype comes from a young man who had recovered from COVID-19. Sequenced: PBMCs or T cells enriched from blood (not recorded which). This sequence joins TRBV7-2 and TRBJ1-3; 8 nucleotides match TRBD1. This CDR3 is CASSPDRATGNTIYF. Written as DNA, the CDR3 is TGTGCCAGCAGCCCGGACAGGGCTACTGGAAACACCATATATTTT.